A single sample gave rise to the 26 T cell receptor beta chains below, sequenced in a study of identical twins. TCRdb passed the 5' RACE reads through MiXCR, listing each CDR3 protein once. The data show 200,000 to 250,000 distinct CDR3 sequences, with 6.5% seen just once and more than 12% held by the top ten. Separately, the same data were catalogued under a study of T cells expressing NK-cell markers.

Sequenced: CD8+ T cells sorted from blood. The source is a woman in her late teens or twenties in good health.

The chain carries TRBV2 and TRBJ2-7, with unresolved D. V lost 2 bases and J lost 1, with 9 bases in between. Germline loops: CDR1 SNHLY, CDR2 FYNNEI. The CDR3 totals 14 residues. CDR3 bases: TGTGCCAGCAGTGAATATATAGGTTCCTACGAGCAGTACTTC. Translating it yields CASSEYIGSYEQYF.

This clonotype was recorded many times. V and J are TRBV9 and TRBJ2-3; 8 bases are a match to TRBD2. Germline-derived CDR1 and CDR2 are SGDLS and YYNGEE. After removal of 1 base from V and 4 bases from J, the junction contained 8 bases not matched to a gene. The CDR3 spans 16 residues. The CDR3 spells CASSVNGRALSDTQYF. The CDR3 coding sequence is TGTGCCAGCAGCGTAAACGGGAGGGCCTTGTCAGATACGCAGTATTTT.

This clonotype turned up a few times. The V gene is TRBV7-9, the J gene TRBJ2-1; 7 bases are a match to TRBD1. Germline V CDR1 and CDR2: SEHNR, FQNEAQ (reference sequence). V trimming: 4 bases; J trimming: 7 bases; junction bases outside the gene matches: 7. CDR3 length: 14 amino acids. The CDR3 region is CASSSKTGRNEQFF. CDR3 DNA: TGTGCCAGCAGCTCGAAGACAGGGCGGAATGAGCAGTTCTTC.

This clonotype has ten or more counts. The genes are TRBV10-2 and TRBJ1-2; D remains unclear. The V end was cut by 3 bases, the J end by 6 bases, with 5 bases between. This CDR3 region has 11 residues. Germline CDR1 WSHSY, CDR2 SAAADI. In nucleotides, the CDR3 is TGCGCCAGCAGTGATATTAATGGCTACACCTTC. As protein: CASSDINGYTF.

This clonotype was counted at least ten times. V gene TRBV20-1 combines with J gene TRBJ2-5, with D possibly matching TRBD2 (6 bases). Germline loops: CDR1 DFQATT, CDR2 SNEGSKA (reference sequence). The germline V and J ends were trimmed by 3 bases and 0 bases, with 11 bases remaining between them. There are 14 residues in the CDR3. The CDR3 coding sequence is TGCAGTGCTAGGGGCGGGATGTACCAAGAGACCCAGTACTTC. Amino acids: CSARGGMYQETQYF.

This chain uses TRBV20-1 with TRBJ2-7; TRBD1 aligns across 8 bases. Germline assignment: CDR1 DFQATT and CDR2 SNEGSKA (reference sequence). CDR3 size: 15 residues. With V trimmed by 6 bases and J by 0 bases, 10 bases remained unmatched. DNA of the CDR3: TGCAGTGCAAGCAACAGGGGGGAGAGCTCCTACGAGCAGTACTTC. Its protein is CSASNRGESSYEQYF.

This clonotype was counted at least ten times. The rearrangement links TRBV12-3 or TRBV12-4 to TRBJ2-5; no firm D call. This CDR3 is 10 amino acids long. The V gene lost 5 bases and the J gene lost 7 bases, with 5 bases spanning the gap. The CDR3, as DNA: TGTGCCAGCAGTCTTGGGACCCAGTACTTC. Protein product: CASSLGTQYF.

This clonotype was observed a few times. The chain is built from TRBV7-8 and TRBJ2-3; 7 nucleotides match TRBD2. The CDR3 sequence is 16 residues long. V shed 4 bases and J 1 base; nucleotides not matched to a gene: 8. Germline assignment: CDR1 SGHVS and CDR2 FQNEAQ. CDR3 sequence reads: CASSSPLAGGTDTQYF. In nucleotides, the CDR3 is TGTGCCAGCAGCTCCCCCCTTGCGGGGGGCACAGATACGCAGTATTTT.

V gene TRBV12-3 or TRBV12-4 combines with J gene TRBJ2-1; 16 bases map to TRBD2. The V segment lost 1 base and the J segment 5 bases; nucleotides outside the gene matches: 2. The CDR3 is made up of 17 amino acids. The CDR3 bases are TGTGCCAGCAGTTTAGTGGGACTAGCGGGGGGGAACAATGAGCAGTTCTTC. As protein: CASSLVGLAGGNNEQFF.

V usage is TRBV5-5 and J usage is TRBJ2-7; no firm D call. The germline V gene encodes CDR1 SGHKS and CDR2 YYEKEE (reference sequence). Trimming took off 1 base at V and 2 bases at J, with 7 bases between the two ends. This CDR3 is built from 13 residues. This chain's CDR3 is CASSLSVTYEQYF. CDR3 coding DNA: TGTGCCAGCAGCTTGTCCGTTACCTACGAGCAGTACTTC.

This clonotype was found many times. The chain combines TRBV12-3 or TRBV12-4 with TRBJ2-3; 9 bases fit TRBD2. Losses at the gene ends were 8 bases for V and 0 bases for J; bases not matched to a gene: 6. The CDR3 contains 15 residues. The CDR3 coding sequence is TGTGCCAGCGGGTTAGCGGGAGTGAGCACAGATACGCAGTATTTT. Amino acid sequence: CASGLAGVSTDTQYF.

The chain combines TRBV5-6 with TRBJ2-1; D gene ambiguous. The germline V gene has CDR1 SGHDT and CDR2 YYEEEE. The CDR3 extends over 12 amino acids. Trimming stripped 4 bases from V and 10 bases from J, with 12 bases between. CDR3 region: CASSPGLLEQFF. In DNA, the CDR3 is TGTGCCAGCAGCCCCGGGCTACTCGAGCAGTTCTTC.

The sample holds a few counts of this clonotype. This chain uses TRBV2 with TRBJ2-2; D is unresolved. V lost 3 bases to trimming and J lost 6 bases, with 14 bases between them. Germline loops: CDR1 SNHLY, CDR2 FYNNEI. The CDR3 extends over 15 amino acids. CDR3 sequence (DNA): TGTGCCAGCAGTGACGGCCTGCAACCAGCCGGGGAGCTGTTTTTT. It specifies CASSDGLQPAGELFF.

This clonotype was counted ten times or more. The CDR3 sequence is CASSLGILAGYYNEQFF. As DNA, the CDR3 is TGTGCCAGCAGCTTAGGGATACTAGCGGGCTATTACAATGAGCAGTTCTTC. J is TRBJ2-1 and V is TRBV7-6; TRBD2 agrees at 9 bases. Trimming at V came to 1 base and at J to 4 bases, leaving 8 bases not matched to a gene. Germline CDR1 SGHVS, CDR2 FNYEAQ. The CDR3 has 17 amino acids.

This clonotype has at least ten counts. This chain links TRBV4-3 with TRBJ2-5; unclear D gene. This CDR3 has 13 residues. Trimming pared 4 bases from V and 5 bases from J, leaving 11 bases between. The germline CDR1 and CDR2 sequences are LGHNA and YSLEER. The CDR3 coding sequence is TGCGCCAGCAGCCTCTTACTGGGGGAGACCCAGTACTTC. Protein product: CASSLLLGETQYF.

This clonotype occurred a few times. CDR3 in DNA: TGTGCCAGCAGGGAGGGGGGATACACTGAAGCTTTCTTT. It translates to CASREGGYTEAFF. This sequence joins TRBV25-1 and TRBJ1-1, with D tentatively TRBD1 (6 bases). Germline values: CDR1 MGHDK, CDR2 SYGVNS. Trimming stripped 6 bases from V and 3 bases from J, with 11 bases between. The CDR3 totals 13 residues.

The V gene is TRBV10-3, the J gene TRBJ2-6; D gene uncertain. Germline loops: CDR1 ENHRY, CDR2 SYGVKD. The CDR3 sequence is 18 residues long. Trimming stripped 3 bases from V and 0 bases from J, with 15 bases between. The CDR3 DNA reads as TGTGCCATCAGTGACTCTCTCCGGATCGACTCTGGGGCCAACGTCCTGACTTTC. This gives the protein CAISDSLRIDSGANVLTF.

V usage is TRBV5-1 and J usage is TRBJ2-3, with 8 bases fitting TRBD1. In germline, CDR1 is SGHRS, CDR2 YFSETQ. This CDR3 has 17 amino acids. J lost 2 bases, V lost 5 bases, and 13 bases had no gene match. The CDR3 sequence: CASRWTRTGPNTDTQYF. CDR3 coding DNA: TGCGCCAGCAGGTGGACTCGGACAGGGCCCAACACAGATACGCAGTATTTT.

In its sample, this clonotype was seen a few times. The rearrangement uses TRBV2 and TRBJ2-7, with D possibly matching TRBD1 (6 bases). From germline, CDR1 is SNHLY and CDR2 FYNNEI. The V end lost 10 bases, the J end lost 2 bases, and 21 bases lay between the germline ends. The CDR3 spans 15 residues. Here the CDR3 reads CATRSSRDTAYEQYF. The CDR3 DNA reads TGTGCCACCCGAAGTTCCCGGGACACAGCCTACGAGCAGTACTTC.

This clonotype was picked up a small number of times. The chain carries TRBV7-2 and TRBJ2-3, with D unresolved. This CDR3 spans 16 amino acids. The ends were cut back, 1 base at V and 2 bases at J, with 13 bases in the middle. From germline, CDR1 is SGHTA and CDR2 FQGNSA. The CDR3 sequence: CASSLVGAGYTDTQYF. The DNA for the CDR3 is TGTGCCAGCAGCTTAGTTGGCGCCGGCTACACAGATACGCAGTATTTT.

This clonotype was observed a handful of times. The V gene is TRBV7-9, the J gene TRBJ2-7; no clear D. Germline V CDR1 and CDR2: SEHNR, FQNEAQ (reference sequence). Deletions cut 4 bases from V and 3 bases from J, with 13 bases between. The CDR3 is made up of 14 amino acids. This chain's CDR3 is CASSSVTANYEQYF. CDR3 DNA sequence: TGTGCCAGCAGCTCCGTTACAGCGAACTACGAGCAGTACTTC. The whole variable domain, filled in from reference TRBV7-9 and TRBJ2-7, reads DTGVSQNPRHKITKRGQNVTFRCDPISEHNRLYWYRQTLGQGPEFLTYFQNEAQLEKSRLLSDRFSAERPKGSFSTLEIQRTEQGDSAMYLCASSSVTANYEQYFGPGTRLTVT.

This clonotype showed up many times. The genes are TRBV18 and TRBJ2-7; D unclear. Trimming shortened V by 0 bases and J by 6 bases, and 15 bases separated the two germline ends. The CDR3 totals 15 residues. The germline CDR1 and CDR2 sequences are KGHSH and LQKENI. The CDR3 sequence is CASSPPVRVSSEQYF. The CDR3 DNA sequence: TGTGCCAGCTCACCACCCGTTAGGGTCTCTAGCGAGCAGTACTTC.

This clonotype was observed a few times. This sequence joins TRBV15 and TRBJ2-5; 8 bases line up with TRBD1. The V gene end was trimmed by 6 bases and the J gene end by 4 bases; junction bases not matched to a gene: 13. The CDR3 has 16 amino acids. The V gene's germline CDR1 is LNHNV and CDR2 YYDKDF (reference sequence). Here the CDR3 reads CATRNIGQGDGETQYF. The CDR3 coding sequence is TGTGCCACCAGGAATATCGGACAGGGAGACGGAGAGACCCAGTACTTC.

This clonotype was observed a few times. This chain links TRBV13 with TRBJ2-7; D might be TRBD1 (7 bases). The CDR3 loop spans 16 amino acids. Trimming left V 5 bases short and J 3 bases short, with 20 bases between. The V gene's germline CDR1 is PRHDT and CDR2 FYEKMQ (reference sequence). CDR3 DNA sequence: TGTGCCAGCAGCCCTTCGCGGGACAGTGGGGTCTACGAGCAGTACTTC. Translation gives CASSPSRDSGVYEQYF.

Many counts were recorded for this clonotype. The V and J genes are TRBV12-3 or TRBV12-4 and TRBJ2-1; TRBD2 might be the D (5 bases). V gave up 6 bases and J gave up 9 bases, with 12 bases separating them. CDR3 length: 12 amino acids. The CDR3 protein is CASSSVAGEQFF. DNA for the CDR3: TGTGCCAGCAGCTCGGTCGCGGGTGAGCAGTTCTTC.

This clonotype was observed at least ten times. The chain uses TRBV13 and TRBJ2-5; TRBD2 aligns across 14 bases. Germline V gives CDR1 PRHDT, CDR2 FYEKMQ (reference sequence). V lost 5 bases, J lost 5 bases, and 4 bases stayed unmatched. The CDR3 consists of 15 residues. CDR3 nucleotide sequence: TGTGCCAGCAGCCCGACTAGCGGGGGGGCGGAGACCCAGTACTTC. Protein: CASSPTSGGAETQYF.